This TCR beta chain was found in a study of blood T cells in healthy people across ages. Study context: With template switching, about one barcoded beta molecule was captured per two T cells. Overall study findings and caveats: There was a strong correlation between TCR beta diversity and naive T cell percentage.

The CDR3 length is 16 residues. The trim removed 3 bases at V and 1 base at J, leaving 3 bases unmatched. Germline CDR1 and CDR2: LGHNA and YNFKEQ. A second roughly 6 to 12 cycle PCR used barcoded and J-beta primers. With 12 random nucleotides, a template-switch adaptor tagged each individual cDNA molecule. MiXCR, applied by TCRdb to the 5' RACE reads, yields one record per CDR3 protein. The sample yields over 1,500,000 distinct CDR3 sequences, 30% to 40% seen once. With each sample, at least 6 micrograms of total RNA were extracted. With respect to this clonotype: Its antigen is not known.

This chain links TRBV4-2 with TRBJ2-2; TRBD1 agrees at 9 bases. Sequenced input: blood. The receptor was isolated from a human donor in good health. The CDR3: CASSQSTGGNTGELFF. The CDR3 DNA reads TGTGCCAGCAGCCAGTCGACAGGGGGGAACACCGGGGAGCTGTTTTTT.